This T cell receptor (beta chain) was sequenced for a study of PD-1 blockade in classical Hodgkin lymphoma (dated by TCRdb to the early 2020s). Looking at the study overall: Nivolumab dosing was 3 mg/kg intravenously every 2 weeks, continuing until either disease progression or unacceptable toxicity. The study used TCR beta sequencing and CyTOF to define a peripheral blood immune signature of response to PD-1 blockade in classical Hodgkin lymphoma.

Here is what the overall study found, with its caveats: The study was limited to a single clinical trial cohort, and causes of repertoire differences, possibly disease activity or prior therapy, remained undefined. Trial patients achieving complete response had baseline diversity similar to newly diagnosed patients, whereas partial responders and progressors had significantly lower diversity. By C4D1, a significant rise was seen in CD4+ TCR diversity but not in CD8+ TCR diversity (p=0.0027 vs p=0.16), and the rise was most apparent among complete responders (p=0.02). Baseline TCR diversity was reported to be lower in newly diagnosed patients than in healthy donors, and even lower in relapsed/refractory patients. Patients starting nivolumab less than 1 year after ASCT had lower diversity and were excluded from later analyses to avoid confounding by immune reconstitution.

Based on the germline V gene, the CDR1 and CDR2 sequences are MDHEN and SYDVKM. From the cysteine up to the phenylalanine, the CDR3 has a length of 11 residues. The retained sequence is limited to the CDR3, 33 bases, with the frame set at the first base. The trim is 7 bases for V and 5 bases for J, with a gap of 6 bases between the germline ends. Genomic DNA was extracted with the Qiagen DNeasy kit from unsorted PBMCs and from negatively selected CD4+ and CD8+ fractions. Amplification of TCR beta CDR3 regions was done by immunoSEQ multiplex PCR with primers that anneal to V and J segments. A synthetic immune receptor repertoire was used to minimize amplification bias, and any remaining bias was removed computationally after sequencing. The authors processed their data as follows. Repertoire diversity was quantified as the Shannon entropy index using custom Python scripts. Unsorted, CD4+ and CD8+ repertoires were examined separately, except in combined analyses, for which CD4+ and CD8+ sequences were merged in silico. Clonal expansion was defined as at least a 2-fold frequency increase after treatment relative to C1D1, with a pseudocount of 0.5 for undetected baseline clones. Singleton clones were defined as clones with 0 or 1 copy at C1D1, and non-singleton clones were defined as clones with 2 or more copies. Clones expanded in unsorted samples were labelled as CD4+, CD8+ or unknown by matching protein sequences in sorted samples from the same patient. Wilcoxon tests on paired samples were used to test diversity changes from C1D1 to C4D1. This is the immuneACCESS table as TCRdb keeps it, with only in-frame sequences that have V and J called. A part of the clones is gone; compared with another copy, unresolved V genes explain less than half, and the rest is unexplained. That table furnishes V, J and clone size, whereas the DNA furnished D and trimming. A total of 60,000 to 75,000 clones appear in this sample, roughly nine tenths of them only once. In total, the top ten clones hold 7.5% to 10% of the sample.

The time point label of this sample denotes: cycle 1 day 1 (C1D1), immediately before nivolumab initiation. All trial patients had relapsed after autologous stem cell transplantation, with cohorts A, B and C differing in prior brentuximab vedotin exposure. The trial cohort comprised some 60 patients with relapsed/refractory classical Hodgkin lymphoma whose best overall responses were complete response, partial response or progressive disease. Trial patients were treated with single-agent nivolumab in the multi-cohort phase II CheckMate 205 trial. Best overall response was determined by an independent review committee according to the 2007 International Working Group response criteria. PBMCs from the trial were collected at three points: immediately before nivolumab initiation (C1D1), and during therapy at cycle 2 day 1 and cycle 4 day 1. Peripheral blood was collected in 8 mL Vacutainer Cell Preparation Tubes, from which PBMCs were isolated by centrifugation and then cryopreserved.

This clone was counted a few times. The antigen it binds to is not known. No much larger clone exists at a distance of one base, and base qualities are not known. The rearrangement combines TRBV28 with TRBJ2-1, with the D gene uncertain. Sequences were derived from peripheral blood mononuclear cells (PBMCs), sampled at baseline. The origin of this receptor is a human donor with classical Hodgkin lymphoma. The DNA sequence follows: TGTGCCAGCACAGAGAACAATGAGCAGTTCTTC. Translated, it reads CASTENNEQFF.